Below, 10 T cell receptor beta chains from the same sample are listed, as sequenced in a study of T cell changes during pregnancy in multiple sclerosis. TCRdb's table, derived via immunoSEQ multiplex PCR, lists solely in-frame clones and lacks some. The sample records tens of thousands of clones, 80% to 90% being singletons. Here the sequenced sample was CD4+ T cells from peripheral blood mononuclear cells, taken before pregnancy. The receptors originated from a female donor with multiple sclerosis, enrolled in a pregnancy study.

This chain connects TRBV7-3 to TRBJ2-3; D call uncertain. Trimming pared 1 base from V and 4 bases from J, leaving 12 bases between. CDR3 length: 15 residues. The germline V gene has CDR1 SGHTA and CDR2 FQGTGA. The CDR3 region has the DNA TGTGCCAGCAGCTTAATGGCCTCCCCCGCAGATACGCAGTATTTT. As protein: CASSLMASPADTQYF.

This rearrangement joins TRBV18 to TRBJ2-1, with TRBD1 matching 9 bases. The CDR3 sequence is 17 residues long. After removal of 2 bases from V and 8 bases from J, the junction contained 13 bases not matched to a gene. CDR1 and CDR2 (germline): KGHSH, LQKENI. CDR3 residues: CASSPSAWDRVPYEQFF. The CDR3 DNA follows: TGTGCCAGCTCACCATCGGCTTGGGACAGGGTACCGTATGAGCAGTTCTTC.

V and J are TRBV5-1 and TRBJ2-3; TRBD2 agrees at 13 bases. V lost 0 bases to trimming and J lost 0 bases; unmatched junction nucleotides: 1. The CDR3 covers 17 residues. The germline V gene has CDR1 SGHRS and CDR2 YFSETQ. The CDR3 here is CASSLGGLAGSTDTQYF. CDR3 nucleotides: TGCGCCAGCAGCTTGGGGGGACTAGCGGGGAGCACAGATACGCAGTATTTT.

The J gene is TRBJ1-2, the V gene TRBV5-1; D is unresolved. Between the trimmed V and J ends, which lost 0 bases and 1 base, there was a span of 10 bases. Germline V gene data show CDR1 as SGHRS and CDR2 as YFSETQ. This CDR3 has 15 residues. CDR3 amino acids: CASSLGQLVNYGYTF. The CDR3, as DNA: TGCGCCAGCAGCTTGGGGCAGCTAGTTAACTATGGCTACACCTTC. The variable domain in full, with the rest retrieved from reference TRBV5-1 and TRBJ1-2, is KAGVTQTPRYLIKTRGQQVTLSCSPISGHRSVSWYQQTPGQGLQFLFEYFSETQRNKGNFPGRFSGRQFSNSRSEMNVSTLELGDSALYLCASSLGQLVNYGYTFGSGTRLTVV.

The V gene is TRBV19, the J gene TRBJ2-7; D call uncertain. The CDR3 runs to 14 residues. Germline CDR1 LNHDA, CDR2 SQIVND (reference sequence). With 3 bases removed from V and 2 bases from J, the gap between germline ends came to 11 bases. The CDR3 nucleotides are TGTGCCAGTAGTATGGGTGACACCGCCTACGAGCAGTACTTC. It encodes CASSMGDTAYEQYF.

V gene TRBV5-1 combines with J gene TRBJ2-2; unclear D gene. The CDR3 sequence is 16 residues long. Germline V lookup: CDR1 SGHRS, CDR2 YFSETQ. Trimming left V 6 bases short and J 1 base short, with 16 bases between. The CDR3 loop is CASTISVLGNTGELFF. The CDR3 bases are TGCGCCAGCACCATCAGTGTGCTAGGGAACACCGGGGAGCTGTTTTTT.

This rearrangement joins TRBV5-4 to TRBJ1-2; a possible D gene is TRBD1 (6 bases). Per the germline V gene, CDR1 is SGHNT and CDR2 is YYREEE (reference sequence). The CDR3 sequence is 14 residues long. V lost 3 bases and J lost 7, with 16 bases in between. The CDR3 sequence is CASSSGQLGRGYTF. Here the CDR3 DNA reads TGTGCCAGCAGCTCAGGACAGTTAGGGCGTGGCTACACCTTC. Full variable domain (remainder filled in from reference TRBV5-4 and TRBJ1-2): ETGVTQSPTHLIKTRGQQVTLRCSSQSGHNTVSWYQQALGQGPQFIFQYYREEENGRGNFPPRFSGLQFPNYSSELNVNALELDDSALYLCASSSGQLGRGYTFGSGTRLTVV.

This chain joins TRBV5-1 and TRBJ1-6; 8 bases are a match to TRBD1. Germline CDR1 is SGHRS and CDR2 is YFSETQ. The junction had 7 bases not matched to a gene; V was cut back by 4 bases and J by 1 base. The CDR3 is 17 residues long. In DNA, the CDR3 is TGCGCCAGCAGCGAGGGACAGGTTTTATCCTATAATTCACCCCTCCACTTT. It codes for CASSEGQVLSYNSPLHF.

The genes are TRBV2 and TRBJ1-2, with a possible D match to TRBD1 (5 bases). This CDR3 region has 13 residues. Germline assignment: CDR1 SNHLY and CDR2 FYNNEI. Trimming cost V 3 bases and J 2 bases, with 7 bases left between them. CDR3 in DNA: TGTGCCAGCAGTGAGCAGGGCAACTATGGCTACACCTTC. Residues: CASSEQGNYGYTF. The full variable domain, in which reference TRBV2 and TRBJ1-2 provide the parts outside the CDR3, is EPEVTQTPSHQVTQMGQEVILRCVPISNHLYFYWYRQILGQKVEFLVSFYNNEISEKSEIFDDQFSVERPDGSNFTLKIRSTKLEDSAMYFCASSEQGNYGYTFGSGTRLTVV.

V usage is TRBV4-1 and J usage is TRBJ1-2, with D maybe TRBD1 (5 bases). V dropped 4 bases and J dropped 3 bases, with 15 bases sitting between them. Germline values: CDR1 MGHRA, CDR2 YSYEKL. There are 15 residues in the CDR3. CDR3 amino acids: CASSRPGLPYYGYTF. The CDR3 DNA sequence: TGCGCCAGCAGCCGACCGGGACTGCCGTACTATGGCTACACCTTC.